A selection of T cell receptor beta chains follows, all from one sample in a study of T cells after posttransplantation cyclophosphamide. Sequenced by immunoSEQ multiplex PCR; TCRdb stores in-frame clones only, minus some. The table includes 12,000 to 15,000 clones, roughly 72% detected once. Input material: memory CD4+ T cells sorted from PBMCs. These receptors all come from a man aged 45-65 years. CDR3s include the opening cysteine and the closing phenylalanine or tryptophan. D genes are given only for firm matches. The listing skips clone size in some rows; elsewhere it reads once, few, many or a size class.

V	size	D	J	CDR3	DNA
TRBV19	NA	TRBD2	TRBJ2-3	CASSLISGRSTDTQYF	TGTGCCAGTAGCCTTATAAGCGGGAGGAGCACAGATACGCAGTATTTT
TRBV7-9	NA	TRBD2	TRBJ2-5	CASSATSGGANTQYF	TGTGCCAGCAGCGCAACTAGCGGGGGGGCAAACACCCAGTACTTC
TRBV2	once	TRBD2	TRBJ2-5	CASASGGETQYF	TGTGCCAGCGCTAGCGGGGGTGAGACCCAGTACTTC
TRBV11-3	NA	NA	TRBJ1-1	CASRVVQTEAFF	TGTGCCAGCAGGGTGGTACAGACTGAAGCTTTCTTT
TRBV19	NA	TRBD1	TRBJ1-4	CASSNRDRGREKLFF	TGTGCCAGTAGTAACCGGGACAGGGGGCGCGAAAAACTGTTTTTT
TRBV11-2	NA	TRBD1	TRBJ1-1	CASSFLQGMSTEAFF	TGTGCCAGCAGCTTTCTACAGGGGATGAGCACTGAAGCTTTCTTT
TRBV5-1	once	NA	TRBJ1-2	CASSLDQGNYYGYTF	TGCGCCAGCAGCTTGGATCAGGGAAACTACTATGGCTACACCTTC
TRBV28	NA	TRBD2	TRBJ2-1	CASSLTKRDYNEQFF	TGTGCCAGCAGTTTGACGAAGCGGGACTACAATGAGCAGTTCTTC
TRBV28	NA	TRBD1	TRBJ2-5	CASSLGQGRQETQYF	TGTGCCAGCAGTTTAGGACAGGGTCGTCAAGAGACCCAGTACTTC
TRBV30	NA	NA	TRBJ1-2	CAWSKESLVYTF	TGTGCCTGGAGTAAGGAGTCTCTCGTCTACACCTTC
TRBV28	NA	TRBD1	TRBJ2-7	CASDKPGGQGYEQYF	TGTGCCAGCGACAAACCAGGGGGTCAGGGTTACGAGCAGTACTTC
TRBV4-2	NA	NA	TRBJ2-2	CASSQVGGKVPGELFF	TGTGCCAGCAGCCAAGTTGGGGGGAAGGTTCCCGGGGAGCTGTTTTTT
TRBV6-1	NA	TRBD1	TRBJ2-1	CASSQDRVVLRQFF	TGTGCCAGCAGTCAAGACAGGGTAGTTCTACGGCAGTTCTTC
TRBV7-9	NA	NA	TRBJ2-3	CASSLVQGVDTQYF	TGTGCCAGCAGCTTAGTACAGGGAGTGGATACGCAGTATTTT
TRBV9	NA	TRBD2	TRBJ2-5	CASGRWGGTSGGAQETQYF	TGTGCCAGCGGCCGATGGGGCGGGACTAGCGGGGGGGCACAAGAGACCCAGTACTTC
TRBV7-6	NA	TRBD2	TRBJ2-2	CASSRLAGEGRELFF	TGTGCCAGCAGCCGACTAGCGGGAGAGGGCCGGGAGCTGTTTTTT
TRBV5-4	NA	NA	TRBJ2-7	CASSRLGQGRNEQYF	TGTGCCAGCAGTCGTTTGGGGCAGGGCCGAAACGAGCAGTACTTC
TRBV11-2	NA	NA	TRBJ1-1	CASSPDRLGAFF	TGTGCCAGCAGCCCAGACAGGCTTGGGGCTTTCTTT
TRBV19	NA	NA	TRBJ1-1	CASSIGRGHAFF	TGTGCCAGTAGTATAGGGCGAGGGCACGCTTTCTTT
TRBV19	NA	TRBD1	TRBJ2-6	CASETGEGANVLTF	TGTGCCAGTGAAACAGGGGAAGGGGCCAACGTCCTGACTTTC
TRBV5-1	NA	TRBD2	TRBJ2-1	CASSFSGTSIYNEQFF	TGCGCCAGCAGCTTTTCCGGGACTAGTATTTACAATGAGCAGTTCTTC
TRBV5-6	NA	TRBD2	TRBJ2-7	CASSLTGTSFVDEQYF	TGTGCCAGCAGCTTGACCGGGACTAGTTTTGTCGACGAGCAGTACTTC
TRBV19	few	TRBD1	TRBJ1-4	CASSTRQGVSEKLFF	TGTGCCAGTAGTACCCGACAGGGGGTAAGTGAAAAACTGTTTTTT
TRBV7-8	NA	NA	TRBJ1-6	CASSLLGANSPLHF	TGTGCCAGCAGCTTATTGGGCGCTAATTCACCCCTCCACTTT
TRBV10-2	NA	NA	TRBJ1-2	CATLRLEAGYTF	TGCGCCACCCTGAGGTTGGAAGCGGGCTACACCTTC
TRBV30	NA	NA	TRBJ1-2	CAWSDKPGQGVRGYTF	TGTGCCTGGAGTGACAAACCTGGCCAGGGTGTTCGTGGCTACACCTTC
TRBV7-6	NA	NA	TRBJ2-1	CASSLPGKGNEQFF	TGTGCCAGCAGCTTACCGGGGAAGGGCAATGAGCAGTTCTTC
TRBV7-9	NA	NA	TRBJ2-5	CASSLAGGWTQYF	TGTGCCAGCAGCTTAGCTGGCGGTTGGACCCAGTACTTC
TRBV11-3	NA	TRBD1	TRBJ1-2	CASSGRTGDYGYTF	TGTGCCAGCAGCGGAAGAACAGGGGACTATGGCTACACCTTC
TRBV7-9	NA	NA	TRBJ1-1	CASSSGLNTEAFF	TGTGCCAGCAGCTCAGGACTTAACACTGAAGCTTTCTTT
TRBV5-4	NA	NA	TRBJ2-3	CASSLPMGRSFTDTQYF	TGTGCCAGCAGCTTGCCCATGGGGCGGTCCTTCACAGATACGCAGTATTTT
TRBV7-9	NA	TRBD2	TRBJ2-1	CASSTGRVWRQFF	TGTGCCAGCAGCACGGGGAGGGTCTGGAGGCAGTTCTTC
TRBV27	NA	NA	TRBJ1-2	CASRYRATPISSGYTF	TGTGCCAGCAGGTACAGGGCCACTCCCATTTCATCTGGCTACACCTTC
TRBV19	NA	NA	TRBJ1-5	CASRGAGNQPQHF	TGTGCCAGTAGGGGTGCGGGCAATCAGCCCCAGCATTTT
TRBV6-5	NA	NA	TRBJ1-1	CASSYSIAGPPEAFF	TGTGCCAGCAGTTACTCAATAGCGGGGCCCCCTGAAGCTTTCTTT
TRBV18	NA	TRBD2	TRBJ2-7	CASSSTTSGGYYEQYF	TGTGCCAGCTCATCCACGACTAGCGGGGGATACTACGAGCAGTACTTC
TRBV18	NA	TRBD2	TRBJ2-1	CASSPRKREGNEQFF	TGTGCCAGCTCACCACGGAAGCGGGAGGGCAATGAGCAGTTCTTC
TRBV18	NA	TRBD2	TRBJ2-7	CASSSTSARSYEQYF	TGTGCCAGCTCATCGACTAGCGCTAGATCCTACGAGCAGTACTTC
TRBV11-3	NA	NA	TRBJ2-3	CASSPRTRSTDTQYF	TGTGCCAGCAGTCCTAGGACACGGAGCACAGATACGCAGTATTTT
TRBV10-3	NA	NA	TRBJ1-2	CAISESGGQYGYTF	TGTGCCATCAGTGAGTCTGGCGGGCAATATGGCTACACCTTC
TRBV7-9	NA	TRBD1	TRBJ2-7	CASSTRQGAIEQYF	TGTGCCAGCAGCACCCGACAGGGGGCTATCGAGCAGTACTTC
TRBV6-1	NA	TRBD1	TRBJ2-3	CASSKTGVDTQYF	TGTGCCAGCAGCAAGACAGGGGTGGATACGCAGTATTTT
TRBV11-3	NA	TRBD1	TRBJ2-7	CASSLVSYRGTNYEQYF	TGTGCCAGCAGCTTAGTATCTTACAGGGGAACTAACTACGAGCAGTACTTC
TRBV2	NA	TRBD2	TRBJ2-1	CASRGTSGRINEQFF	TGTGCCAGCAGGGGGACTAGCGGGAGAATCAATGAGCAGTTCTTC
TRBV2	NA	NA	TRBJ2-3	CASREGRTQYF	TGTGCCAGCAGGGAGGGCCGTACGCAGTATTTT
TRBV9	few	NA	TRBJ2-1	CASSQTSSQEQFF	TGTGCCAGCAGCCAAACCTCTAGTCAGGAGCAGTTCTTC